This T cell receptor beta chain came from a study of blood T cell repertoires in COVID-19. The repertoire was sequenced with immunoSEQ multiplex PCR; TCRdb's copy has only in-frame clones and lacks some. The sample lists over 200,000 clones, more than 75% seen once, with under 2.5% in the top ten. The sample taken for sequencing was peripheral blood. The clonotype was recovered from a man aged 40-49 years with active or convalescent COVID-19.

The CDR3 sequence is CASSFLAGPQETQYF. CDR3 DNA: TGTGCCAGCAGCTTCTTAGCGGGGCCCCAAGAGACCCAGTACTTC. This chain uses TRBV11-3 with TRBJ2-5; 8 bases align to TRBD2. The length of the CDR3 is 15 residues. The trim removed 3 bases at V and 1 base at J, leaving 4 bases unmatched. Germline assignment: CDR1 SGHNT and CDR2 YENEEA.